Listed below are T cell receptor beta chains from one sample, sequenced in a study of circulating CD8 cells and anti-PD-1 response in melanoma. From the reads, TCRdb called clonotypes with MiXCR, one entry per CDR3 protein. The profile shows around 950 distinct CDR3 sequences, around 8% of them singletons. This specimen was CD8+ T cells from PBMCs, taken at baseline or after one month of anti-PD-1 therapy (not recorded which). These receptors originate from a human donor with melanoma. Each CDR3 is given without its conserved first and last residue. The order of the fields is CDR3 protein, J gene, clone size, V gene, D gene. The D gene is left open where the match is weak. Clone size appears in some rows only: once, few, many, or a class for an expanded clone.

ASSALGNTYYEQF,TRBJ2-1,-,TRBV9,-
ASSSKASEQF,TRBJ2-1,medium-sized,TRBV5-4,-
ASSLGRGTDTQY,TRBJ2-3,large,TRBV27,-
AISEPGAGANTEAF,TRBJ1-1,medium-sized,TRBV10-3,-
ASSLQAGVVTEAF,TRBJ1-1,large,TRBV19,-
ASSFREDNEQF,TRBJ2-1,large,TRBV25-1,-
ASSLRQSRDEQF,TRBJ2-1,-,TRBV28,-
ASRLAFEQF,TRBJ2-1,large,TRBV27,-
ASSPGRRTWETQY,TRBJ2-5,medium-sized,TRBV7-3,-
ASSEVRLAKNIQY,TRBJ2-4,large,TRBV2,-
ASSQDRGLAGNEQF,TRBJ2-1,medium-sized,TRBV4-3,TRBD2
ASSLPNSPLH,TRBJ1-6,large,TRBV27,-
ASSPGTGFTQY,TRBJ2-3,medium-sized,TRBV6-5,TRBD1
ASSPTDSAGNTIY,TRBJ1-3,medium-sized,TRBV19,-